Below, 6 T cell receptor beta chains from the same sample are listed, as sequenced in a study of cytomegalovirus exposure and HLA in healthy donors. The PCR contained 60 Vbeta and 13 Jbeta primers. TCRdb keeps only in-frame clones here, not all; method: immunoSEQ multiplex PCR. With tens of thousands of clones in the sample, the ten largest clones hold 6% to 6.5%. The specimen sequenced was PBMCs. The receptors here all came from a man aged 25 to 40 in good health and CMV-seronegative.

The CDR3 here is CASSAQGGLYEQYF. The CDR3 nucleotides read TGTGCCAGCAGCGCACAGGGGGGATTGTACGAGCAGTACTTC. J is TRBJ2-7 and V is TRBV9, with TRBD1 matching 8 bases. CDR3 length: 14 residues. V trimming: 3 bases; J trimming: 4 bases; junction bases outside the gene matches: 6. Per the germline V gene, CDR1 is SGDLS and CDR2 is YYNGEE.

The rearrangement joins TRBV14 to TRBJ1-2; D is ambiguous. Germline CDR1 and CDR2: SGHDN and FVKESK. The ends were cut back, 1 base at V and 3 bases at J, with 9 bases in the middle. This CDR3 has 14 amino acids. The CDR3 coding sequence is TGTGCCAGCAGCCAAGTTGACAAGGACTATGGCTACACCTTC. Translated, it gives CASSQVDKDYGYTF.

The V call is TRBV27, the J call TRBJ2-3, with 8 bases that match TRBD2. Unmatched junction bases numbered 4, after V lost 10 bases and J lost 1 base. Germline values: CDR1 MNHEY, CDR2 SMNVEV (reference sequence). CDR3 size: 13 residues. The CDR3 region is CATQTSGTDTQYF. DNA for the CDR3: TGTGCCACCCAGACTAGCGGCACAGATACGCAGTATTTT.

The chain has TRBV7-9 and TRBJ2-1; 7 nucleotides align to TRBD1. Germline CDR1 is SEHNR and CDR2 is FQNEAQ (reference sequence). This CDR3 is 14 amino acids long. The V gene end was trimmed by 0 bases and the J gene end by 5 bases; junction bases not matched to a gene: 1. The CDR3 nucleotides read TGTGCCAGCAGCTTAGCTGGACAGGACAATGAGCAGTTCTTC. Encoded protein: CASSLAGQDNEQFF.

On this clone: The sample carries other DNA sequences with the same CDR3. The chain has TRBV19 and TRBJ2-2; 8 bases align to TRBD1. V was pared by 5 bases and J by 3 bases, with 11 bases of the junction left unmatched. This CDR3 spans 17 amino acids. The germline gives CDR1 LNHDA, CDR2 SQIVND (reference sequence). The DNA of the CDR3 is TGTGCCAGTAGTGGGGGGCAGGGGGCACTTGACACCGGGGAGCTGTTTTTT. This translates into CASSGGQGALDTGELFF.

The J gene is TRBJ2-1, the V gene TRBV30; 7 nucleotides line up with TRBD1. J lost 5 bases, V lost 5 bases, and 0 bases had no gene match. The germline CDR1 and CDR2 sequences are GTSNPN and SVGIG (reference sequence). This CDR3 region has 11 residues. CDR3 sequence: CAWGQDNEQFF. The DNA for the CDR3 is TGTGCCTGGGGACAGGACAATGAGCAGTTCTTC.